This record looks at one TCR beta chain sequence and its context. The sample originates from a study of blood T cell repertoires in COVID-19. The CDR3 covers 16 residues. The germline V and J ends were trimmed by 5 bases and 1 base, with 16 bases remaining between them. Germline V gene sequence: CDR1 SEHNR, CDR2 FQNEAQ (reference sequence). Per the authors' pipeline: Reference gene primer amplification in the assay estimated nucleated cell counts. Sequencing used immunoSEQ multiplex PCR; TCRdb keeps in-frame clones, though not all of them. V and J calls and clone size follow that table, whereas D and trimming were derived from the DNA. The data show about 380,000 clones, more than 80% seen once.

The clonotype comes from a man in his forties with acute or convalescent COVID-19. The specimen was peripheral blood. This chain links TRBV7-9 with TRBJ2-3; D might be TRBD1 (5 bases). In DNA form, the CDR3 reads TGTGCCAGCAGCCCGCCTTACAGGTATGGCACAGATACGCAGTATTTT. This codes for CASSPPYRYGTDTQYF.